The 16 T cell receptor beta chains presented below share a single source sample, sequenced in a study of T cell responses to AZD1222 COVID-19 vaccine. Produced via immunoSEQ multiplex PCR; TCRdb's table is partial and in-frame only. The table has 140,000 or so clones, 70% to 90% seen once. Here the sequenced sample was peripheral blood, taken on day 0 of AZD1222 vaccination. These receptors were obtained from an adult in good health.

The chain links TRBV4-1 to TRBJ2-7; no clear D gene. Deletions cut 0 bases from V and 3 bases from J, with 9 bases between. CDR1 and CDR2 (germline): MGHRA, YSYEKL. CDR3 length: 14 amino acids. The CDR3 here is CASSQEGQIYEQYF. The CDR3 DNA follows: TGCGCCAGCAGCCAAGAGGGCCAGATCTACGAGCAGTACTTC.

The gene calls are TRBV7-9 and TRBJ2-1; TRBD1 matches 8 bases. Trimming at V came to 5 bases and at J to 3 bases, leaving 3 bases not matched to a gene. In germline, CDR1 is SEHNR, CDR2 FQNEAQ (reference sequence). The CDR3 runs to 14 residues. CDR3 sequence reads: CASSIGTGYNEQFF. The CDR3 DNA follows: TGTGCCAGCAGCATAGGGACAGGCTACAATGAGCAGTTCTTC.

CDR3 DNA: TGTGCCAGCCATGCCGGGGGTGCAAATGAAAAACTGTTTTTT. Translated: CASHAGGANEKLFF. The V and J genes are TRBV5-6 and TRBJ1-4; D may be TRBD1 (5 bases). The germline V gene encodes CDR1 SGHDT and CDR2 YYEEEE. Trimming took 7 bases from V and 5 from J, leaving 15 bases between them. The CDR3 covers 14 residues.

The chain joins TRBV6-5 to TRBJ2-7; D remains ambiguous. This CDR3 spans 14 amino acids. Trimming removed 8 bases from V and 6 bases from J, with 20 bases in between. Germline CDR1 is MNHEY and CDR2 is SVGAGI. CDR3 coding DNA: TGTGCCAGCCAACCTTTCGGGTCGACTGGCGAGCAGTACTTC. This gives the protein CASQPFGSTGEQYF.

The rearrangement uses TRBV10-2 and TRBJ2-7; D gene ambiguous. The CDR3 spans 9 residues. In germline, CDR1 is WSHSY, CDR2 SAAADI. The ends were cut back, 6 bases at V and 5 bases at J, with 2 bases in the middle. In DNA form, the CDR3 reads TGCGCCAGCAGGAACGAGCAGTACTTC. It encodes CASRNEQYF.

This chain links TRBV7-9 with TRBJ2-1; the D is unclear. This CDR3 region has 14 residues. CDR1 is SEHNR, CDR2 FQNEAQ, per germline (reference sequence). Trimming shortened V by 5 bases and J by 5 bases, and 13 bases separated the two germline ends. CDR3 region: CASSAGFLNNEQFF. CDR3 nucleotides: TGTGCCAGCAGCGCAGGCTTTCTTAACAATGAGCAGTTCTTC.

The CDR3 spells CASSSPPEQYF. In nucleotides, the CDR3 is TGTGCCAGCAGTTCCCCCCCCGAGCAGTACTTC. The chain recombines TRBV28 with TRBJ2-7; D remains unclear. Germline V lookup: CDR1 MDHEN, CDR2 SYDVKM. The CDR3 is made up of 11 amino acids. V dropped 4 bases and J dropped 6 bases, with 7 bases sitting between them.

This chain uses TRBV11-3 with TRBJ2-2; a possible D gene is TRBD1 (6 bases). V gave up 5 bases and J gave up 6 bases, with 13 bases separating them. The CDR3 has 14 amino acids. Germline assignment: CDR1 SGHNT and CDR2 YENEEA. The CDR3 here is CASSVTGLAGELFF. The DNA for the CDR3 is TGTGCCAGCAGCGTCACAGGGTTGGCCGGGGAGCTGTTTTTT.

In its sample, this clone was seen once. The rearrangement joins TRBV5-1 to TRBJ2-7; 7 nucleotides line up with TRBD2. The CDR3 length is 15 residues. Germline CDR1 reads SGHRS; CDR2 reads YFSETQ. V was clipped by 4 bases and J by 4 bases; unmatched bases: 11. CDR3: CASSPSGGRLYEQYF. The CDR3 DNA reads as TGCGCCAGCAGCCCCTCAGGCGGGAGACTGTACGAGCAGTACTTC.

The rearrangement uses TRBV3-1 (or the pseudogene TRBV3-2) and TRBJ1-5; D perhaps matches TRBD1 (6 bases). Per the germline V gene, CDR1 is LGHDT and CDR2 is YNNKEL (reference sequence). This CDR3 has 15 residues. Trimming took 0 bases from V and 7 from J, leaving 13 bases between them. CDR3 sequence: CASSQETGGGQPQHF. The CDR3 nucleotides read TGTGCCAGCAGCCAAGAGACGGGGGGCGGACAGCCCCAGCATTTT.

The chain joins TRBV5-4 to TRBJ2-3; D is unresolved. Trimming left V 4 bases short and J 4 bases short, with 7 bases between. Germline CDR1 SGHNT, CDR2 YYREEE (reference sequence). The CDR3 runs 12 residues. DNA for the CDR3: TGTGCCAGCAGCCGAGACTCAGATACGCAGTATTTT. Encoded protein: CASSRDSDTQYF. Variable domain in full (rest from reference TRBV5-4 and TRBJ2-3): ETGVTQSPTHLIKTRGQQVTLRCSSQSGHNTVSWYQQALGQGPQFIFQYYREEENGRGNFPPRFSGLQFPNYSSELNVNALELDDSALYLCASSRDSDTQYFGPGTRLTVL.

This clone has only a few counts. V gene TRBV27 combines with J gene TRBJ2-2, with D unresolved. With 5 bases removed from V and 0 bases from J, the gap between germline ends came to 7 bases. Looked up from germline, CDR1 is MNHEY and CDR2 is SMNVEV (reference sequence). CDR3 length: 14 residues. This CDR3 is CASSRIPNTGELFF. The CDR3 DNA follows: TGTGCCAGCAGTCGAATCCCGAACACCGGGGAGCTGTTTTTT.

CDR3 loop: CASGGFYTEAFF. The DNA for the CDR3 is TGTGCCAGCGGGGGTTTTTACACTGAAGCTTTCTTT. V usage is TRBV14 and J usage is TRBJ1-1; tentatively, D is TRBD1 (5 bases). The germline CDR1 and CDR2 sequences are SGHDN and FVKESK. The V end was cut by 8 bases, the J end by 3 bases, with 10 bases between. The CDR3 covers 12 residues. Looking up the rest from reference TRBV14 and TRBJ1-1 gives the full variable domain: EAGVTQFPSHSVIEKGQTVTLRCDPISGHDNLYWYRRVMGKEIKFLLHFVKESKQDESGMPNNRFLAERTGGTYSTLKVQPAELEDSGVYFCASGGFYTEAFFGQGTRLTVV.

This clone was observed a few times. V usage is TRBV30 and J usage is TRBJ1-4; D gene uncertain. CDR1 and CDR2 from the germline V gene are GTSNPN and SVGIG (reference sequence). The CDR3 runs 16 residues. The V end was cut by 2 bases, the J end by 3 bases, with 16 bases between. The CDR3: CAWSPARTPSNEKLFF. The CDR3 DNA reads TGTGCCTGGAGTCCTGCCCGGACCCCATCTAATGAAAAACTGTTTTTT.

V is TRBV9 and J is TRBJ1-4; 9 bases map to TRBD1. Losses at the gene ends were 0 bases for V and 6 bases for J; bases not matched to a gene: 0. The germline V gene has CDR1 SGDLS and CDR2 YYNGEE. This CDR3 has 14 amino acids. The CDR3 DNA follows: TGTGCCAGCAGCGTAGGGACAGGGGATGAAAAACTGTTTTTT. Encoded protein: CASSVGTGDEKLFF.

This clone was observed a handful of times. The chain couples TRBV10-3 to TRBJ2-2; D gene ambiguous. Germline loops: CDR1 ENHRY, CDR2 SYGVKD. V gave up 10 bases and J gave up 1 base, with 10 bases separating them. The CDR3 runs 13 residues. In DNA form, the CDR3 reads TGTGCCACCAAGGTAGAGAACACCGGGGAGCTGTTTTTT. Translated, it gives CATKVENTGELFF.